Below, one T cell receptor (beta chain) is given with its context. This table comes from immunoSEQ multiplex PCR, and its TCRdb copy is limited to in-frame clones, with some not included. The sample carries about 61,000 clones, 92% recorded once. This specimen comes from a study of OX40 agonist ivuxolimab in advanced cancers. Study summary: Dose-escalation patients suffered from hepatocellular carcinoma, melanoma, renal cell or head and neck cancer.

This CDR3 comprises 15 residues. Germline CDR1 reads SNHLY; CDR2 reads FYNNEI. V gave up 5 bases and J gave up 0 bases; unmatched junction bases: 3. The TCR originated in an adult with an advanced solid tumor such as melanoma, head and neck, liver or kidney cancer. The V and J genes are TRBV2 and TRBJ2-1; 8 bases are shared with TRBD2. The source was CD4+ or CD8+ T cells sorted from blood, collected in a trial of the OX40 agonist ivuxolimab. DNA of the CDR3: TGTGCCAGCAGTCCCAGCGGGAGCTCCTACAATGAGCAGTTCTTC. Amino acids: CASSPSGSSYNEQFF.